A selection of T cell receptor beta chains follows, all from one sample in a study of T cell responses to AZD1222 COVID-19 vaccine. Here immunoSEQ multiplex PCR was the method, and the copy in TCRdb shows in-frame clones only, minus some. The data show 180,000 or so clones, about 90% seen once. The source was peripheral blood, collected 28 days after the second AZD1222 dose. The receptors come from an adult who received the AZD1222 COVID-19 vaccine. The CDR3 runs from the conserved cysteine through the conserved F or W. D genes are given only for firm matches. Clone sizes are given selectively: once, few, many, or a class where the clone is expanded.

.	TRBV27	TRBJ2-7	.	TGTGCCAGCAGTTTAACGCCCTCCTACGAGCAGTACTTC	CASSLTPSYEQYF
.	TRBV24-1	TRBJ1-2	.	TGTGCCACCAGTGATTATAGGGATGGCTACACCTTC	CATSDYRDGYTF
.	TRBV28	TRBJ1-4	.	TGTGCCAGCAGCACTCCCTCCGGGGGGAGGACGGGTGAAAAACTGTTTTTT	CASSTPSGGRTGEKLFF
.	TRBV4-3	TRBJ2-1	.	TGCGCCAGCAGCCAAAAAGTGACCCCCGGGAGTGGCGATGAGCAGTTCTTC	CASSQKVTPGSGDEQFF
.	TRBV12-3/TRBV12-4	TRBJ2-7	.	TGTGCCAGCAGTTCTACAGTAACCGAGCAGTACTTC	CASSSTVTEQYF
.	TRBV7-2	TRBJ1-3	.	TGTGCCAGCAGCCACCGGGCCAACTCTGGAAACACCATATATTTT	CASSHRANSGNTIYF
.	TRBV18	TRBJ1-1	.	TGTGCCAGCTCGACATGGGGAGGGACTGAAGCTTTCTTT	CASSTWGGTEAFF
.	TRBV29-1	TRBJ2-1	TRBD2	TGCAGCGTGGGAGCTAGCGGGAGGGCCTTTTCTACCTACAATGAGCAGTTCTTC	CSVGASGRAFSTYNEQFF
.	TRBV7-6	TRBJ2-7	TRBD1	TGTGCCAGCAGCCCCCGACAGGGGGACGAGCAGTACTTC	CASSPRQGDEQYF
.	TRBV12-3/TRBV12-4	TRBJ1-2	.	TGTGCCAGCAGTTTCGGTCCGCAGACGCGCTACACCTTC	CASSFGPQTRYTF
.	TRBV7-2	TRBJ1-2	.	TGTGCCAGCAGCTTAGAGGCAGGGAATGGCTACACCTTC	CASSLEAGNGYTF
.	TRBV11-2	TRBJ1-2	.	TGTGCCAGCAGCAGAGGAGGGGCCTATGGCTACACCTTC	CASSRGGAYGYTF
.	TRBV11-2	TRBJ1-6	TRBD1	TGTGCCAGCAGCCTACCTGGGGCAGGGGGCATGAATTCACCCCTCCACTTT	CASSLPGAGGMNSPLHF
.	TRBV24-1	TRBJ1-2	.	TGTGCCACCAGTGATTTTGGGCAGGGAGTAAAAGGCTACACCTTC	CATSDFGQGVKGYTF
once	TRBV15	TRBJ1-5	.	TGTGCCACCAGCACCGGGGGGCCCCAGCATTTT	CATSTGGPQHF
.	TRBV30	TRBJ1-4	.	TGTGCCTGGAGCCCGGGACACCGAGGGAATAATGAAAAACTGTTTTTT	CAWSPGHRGNNEKLFF
.	TRBV19	TRBJ1-2	.	TGTGCCAGTAGTATTGGCAGATCCTATGGCTACACCTTC	CASSIGRSYGYTF
.	TRBV6-5	TRBJ1-2	.	TGTGCCAGCATCCGGGACGCGGAGGACTATGGCTACACCTTC	CASIRDAEDYGYTF
.	TRBV4-3	TRBJ1-1	.	TGCGCCAGCAGCCAATCGACGGTTTCGAACACTGAAGCTTTCTTT	CASSQSTVSNTEAFF
.	TRBV7-3	TRBJ2-6	.	TGTGCCAGCAGCCTGACAGACGACGGGGCCAACGTCCTGACTTTC	CASSLTDDGANVLTF
.	TRBV19	TRBJ1-1	TRBD1	TGTGCCAGTAGTATCCGGACAGGGGCCGCGAACACTGAAGCTTTCTTT	CASSIRTGAANTEAFF
.	TRBV10-3	TRBJ2-7	.	TGTGCCATCAGGATTGGGACGGACGCCTACGAGCAGTACTTC	CAIRIGTDAYEQYF
.	TRBV10-3	TRBJ1-2	.	TGTGCCATCAGTGGTTTAGGGAATAATGGCTACACCTTC	CAISGLGNNGYTF
.	TRBV7-9	TRBJ1-1	.	TGTGCCAGCAGCTTAGGCCGCCCGGGGAGATTAGTTAATGAAGCTTTCTTT	CASSLGRPGRLVNEAFF
.	TRBV12-3/TRBV12-4	TRBJ2-7	.	TGTGCCAGCAGCAGGGCACGGGGTTTGGTCTTC	CASSRARGLVF
.	TRBV10-3	TRBJ1-2	.	TGTGCCATACGAGACGGAAAGGGAGGCTACACCTTC	CAIRDGKGGYTF
.	TRBV27	TRBJ2-7	.	TGTGCCAGCGGTTCAATCGAGGACGAGCAGTACTTC	CASGSIEDEQYF
.	TRBV19	TRBJ2-7	.	TGTGCCAAAGCCGGGACCGAGGTGGATCACGAGCAGTACTTC	CAKAGTEVDHEQYF
.	TRBV7-9	TRBJ1-2	TRBD1	TGTGCCAGCAGCCACCAGGGGGACAGGGATCGATATGGCTACACCTTC	CASSHQGDRDRYGYTF
few	TRBV7-9	TRBJ1-6	.	TGTGCCAGCAGTTTTTCTCCGGGCCTCGGGGTTCGGTCACCCCTCCACTTT	CASSFSPGLGVRSPLHF
.	TRBV5-6	TRBJ1-2	.	TGTGCCAGCAGCTCAGGGGAAAGACAGGCCTATGACTATGGCTACACCTTC	CASSSGERQAYDYGYTF
.	TRBV28	TRBJ1-2	.	TGTGCCAGCAGAACCGCCTGGGCCGCATTAAACTATGGCTACACCTTC	CASRTAWAALNYGYTF
.	TRBV12-5	TRBJ2-7	TRBD2	TGTGCTAGTGGTTTGGGACCAGCGGGAGGCGAGCAGTACTTC	CASGLGPAGGEQYF
.	TRBV27	TRBJ1-2	.	TGTGCCAGCAGTTACACAGGGTTGGGGATGGGTGGCTACACCTTC	CASSYTGLGMGGYTF
.	TRBV4-2	TRBJ2-3	.	TGTGCCAGCAGCCAAGATTGGGGCGGGGGCCTTATCACAGATACGCAGTATTTT	CASSQDWGGGLITDTQYF
.	TRBV5-1	TRBJ2-1	TRBD1	TGCGCCAGCAGTCTTGGACAGGGGACCTACAATGAGCAGTTCTTC	CASSLGQGTYNEQFF
.	TRBV27	TRBJ2-1	TRBD2	TGTGCCAGCAGTTTAGGGACTAGCGGGGTGAATGAGCAGTTCTTC	CASSLGTSGVNEQFF
.	TRBV5-1	TRBJ1-5	.	TGCGCCAGCAGCTTGGGCCATGAGGATCAGCCCCAGCATTTT	CASSLGHEDQPQHF
.	TRBV24-1	TRBJ2-2	.	TGTGCCACCAGTGACCAAGACAACACCGGGGAGCTGTTTTTT	CATSDQDNTGELFF
.	TRBV6-5	TRBJ1-6	.	TGTGCCAGCATGACCAGGAGTTTAAATTCACCCCTCCACTTT	CASMTRSLNSPLHF
.	TRBV5-8	TRBJ2-2	.	TGTGCCAGCAGCTTTCAGGTCACCGGGGAGCTGTTTTTT	CASSFQVTGELFF
once	TRBV5-1	TRBJ1-1	.	TGCGCCAGCAGCTTGGAATGGTTGCGAGTGAACACTGAAGCTTTCTTT	CASSLEWLRVNTEAFF
.	TRBV24-1	TRBJ2-7	TRBD1	TGTGCCACCAGTGACACCGGACAGGGGAGGTACGAGCAGTACTTC	CATSDTGQGRYEQYF
.	TRBV2	TRBJ1-2	.	TGTGCCAGCAGTGAAGTTAGGACAGCGGTTTTC	CASSEVRTAVF
.	TRBV12-3/TRBV12-4	TRBJ2-1	TRBD2	TGTGCCAGCGGCCTAGCGGGGCACAATGAGCAGTTCTTC	CASGLAGHNEQFF
.	TRBV6-2/TRBV6-3	TRBJ1-3	TRBD1	TGTGCCAGCAGTTACTCCGGGACAGCTCTTACTGGAAACACCATATATTTT	CASSYSGTALTGNTIYF
.	TRBV6-5	TRBJ2-7	TRBD1	TGTGCCAGCAGTTACTCGGCAGGGGGTATCTACGAGCAGTACTTC	CASSYSAGGIYEQYF
.	TRBV5-1	TRBJ1-1	TRBD1	TGCGCCAGCAGCCCCCGGGACAGGGGAGAAAAAAACACTGAAGCTTTCTTT	CASSPRDRGEKNTEAFF
.	TRBV29-1	TRBJ2-1	.	TGCAGCGTTGACCAATACAATGAGCAGTTCTTC	CSVDQYNEQFF
.	TRBV1	TRBJ1-5	.	TGCACCAGCAGCCAAGGTGAGGGCAGGGGCGGCAATCAGCCCCAGCATTTT	CTSSQGEGRGGNQPQHF
.	TRBV7-3	TRBJ2-1	TRBD2	TGTGCCAGCAGCCTACGACCGCCGGGACTAGCGGGAGGGCCATCCTACAATGAGCAGTTCTTC	CASSLRPPGLAGGPSYNEQFF
.	TRBV2	TRBJ1-2	.	TGTGCCTCCAGACTTGTAGGGGTCTATGGCTACACCTTC	CASRLVGVYGYTF
.	TRBV6-4	TRBJ2-1	.	TGTGCCAGCAGTCCGTCGGGGAAGAATGAGCAGTTCTTC	CASSPSGKNEQFF